What follows are 7 T cell receptor beta chains derived from one specimen sequenced in a study of T cell responses to AZD1222 COVID-19 vaccine. Sequencing was performed with immunoSEQ multiplex PCR; in TCRdb, only in-frame clones are kept and a portion is missing. The table lists approximately 150,000 clones, roughly 87% of them singletons, with roughly 1.1% in the top ten. Sequencing used peripheral blood, obtained 28 days after the second AZD1222 dose. Receptors were obtained from an adult who received the AZD1222 COVID-19 vaccine.

A note on this clone: Other DNA sequences in the sample encode the same CDR3. The chain has TRBV7-9 and TRBJ2-3; 10 bases align to TRBD1. V shed 4 bases and J 3 bases; nucleotides not matched to a gene: 1. Germline V gives CDR1 SEHNR, CDR2 FQNEAQ (reference sequence). The CDR3 sequence is 14 residues long. The CDR3 reads CASSSGQGTDTQYF. CDR3 sequence (DNA): TGTGCCAGCAGCTCGGGACAGGGGACAGATACGCAGTATTTT. Full variable domain (remainder filled in from reference TRBV7-9 and TRBJ2-3): DTGVSQNPRHKITKRGQNVTFRCDPISEHNRLYWYRQTLGQGPEFLTYFQNEAQLEKSRLLSDRFSAERPKGSFSTLEIQRTEQGDSAMYLCASSSGQGTDTQYFGPGTRLTVL.

The chain has TRBV5-1 and TRBJ2-7; 9 nucleotides agree with TRBD1. There are 13 residues in the CDR3. CDR1 is SGHRS and CDR2 is YFSETQ in the germline V gene. Unmatched junction bases numbered 1, after V lost 5 bases and J lost 1 base. The chain's CDR3 is CASRGQGSYEQYF. For the CDR3, the DNA is TGCGCCAGCAGGGGACAGGGATCCTACGAGCAGTACTTC.

V gene TRBV21-1 combines with J gene TRBJ1-3; TRBD1 was called by the table and not checked on the DNA. TRBV21-1 constitutes a pseudogene. CDR3 length: 18 amino acids. The CDR3 here is CASSLRGPGQGAGNTIYF. The CDR3, as DNA: TGTGCCAGCAGCCTCCGCGGTCCGGGACAGGGGGCTGGAAACACCATATATTTT.

In this sample, this clone turned up once. V usage is TRBV5-4 and J usage is TRBJ2-3; 8 positions agree with TRBD2. CDR3 size: 19 residues. The germline V gene encodes CDR1 SGHNT and CDR2 YYREEE (reference sequence). V shed 0 bases and J 0 bases; nucleotides not matched to a gene: 12. CDR3 nucleotide sequence: TGTGCCAGCAGCTTGGCCTATGGGCGGGGGGCGTCTAGCACAGATACGCAGTATTTT. Residues: CASSLAYGRGASSTDTQYF.

The chain is built from TRBV9 and TRBJ2-1; no definite D call. V was cut by 1 base and J by 6 bases, with 14 bases left in between. CDR3 size: 15 residues. CDR1 is SGDLS, CDR2 YYNGEE, per germline. The CDR3 DNA reads TGTGCCAGCAGCGTATCGGCCCTGGAGCGCAATGAGCAGTTCTTC. Translation gives CASSVSALERNEQFF.

This chain connects TRBV5-1 to TRBJ1-2; the D is unclear. Trimming removed 5 bases at V and 5 bases at J, with 19 bases between. The germline CDR1 and CDR2 sequences are SGHRS and YFSETQ. The CDR3 covers 15 residues. The CDR3 DNA reads TGCGCCAGCAGTCGTCGTACAGACGAGCTTTATGGCTACACCTTC. Residues: CASSRRTDELYGYTF.

V gene TRBV25-1 combines with J gene TRBJ2-3, with 9 bases matching TRBD1. The CDR3 consists of 15 residues. CDR1 is MGHDK, CDR2 SYGVNS, per germline. The trim removed 4 bases at V and 3 bases at J, leaving 5 bases unmatched. CDR3 DNA sequence: TGTGCCAGCAGTGTCGGGGACAGGGATACAGATACGCAGTATTTT. It specifies CASSVGDRDTDTQYF.